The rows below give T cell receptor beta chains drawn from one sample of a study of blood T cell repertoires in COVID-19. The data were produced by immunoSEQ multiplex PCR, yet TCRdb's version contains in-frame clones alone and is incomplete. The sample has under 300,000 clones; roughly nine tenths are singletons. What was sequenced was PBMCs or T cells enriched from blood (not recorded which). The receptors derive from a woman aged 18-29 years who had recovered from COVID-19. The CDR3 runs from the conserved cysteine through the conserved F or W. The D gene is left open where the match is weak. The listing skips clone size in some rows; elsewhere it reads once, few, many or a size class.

cdr3_aa: CASSYSADRAFEAFF
cdr3_nt: TGTGCCAGCAGTTACTCGGCGGACAGGGCCTTTGAAGCTTTCTTT
cdr3_length: 15
v_call: TRBV6-5
j_call: TRBJ1-1
d_call: TRBD1
clone_size: .

cdr3_aa: CSVGEGAGTGELFF
cdr3_nt: TGCAGCGTTGGAGAGGGGGCAGGGACCGGGGAGCTGTTTTTT
cdr3_length: 14
v_call: TRBV29-1
j_call: TRBJ2-2
d_call: TRBD1
clone_size: .

cdr3_aa: CASSLGQGGETQYF
cdr3_nt: TGTGCCAGCAGCCTGGGACAGGGTGGGGAGACCCAGTACTTC
cdr3_length: 14
v_call: TRBV3-1/TRBV3-2
j_call: TRBJ2-5
d_call: TRBD1
clone_size: .

cdr3_aa: CASSLGRSYQETQYF
cdr3_nt: TGTGCCAGCAGCTTAGGCAGATCGTACCAAGAGACCCAGTACTTC
cdr3_length: 15
v_call: TRBV7-6
j_call: TRBJ2-5
d_call: .
clone_size: once

cdr3_aa: CASSLVGQGMRETQYF
cdr3_nt: TGCGCCAGCAGCTTGGTAGGACAGGGGATGAGGGAGACCCAGTACTTC
cdr3_length: 16
v_call: TRBV5-1
j_call: TRBJ2-5
d_call: TRBD1
clone_size: .

cdr3_aa: CASSVVGAGVLTF
cdr3_nt: TGTGCCAGCAGCGTAGTTGGGGCAGGCGTCCTGACTTTC
cdr3_length: 13
v_call: TRBV9
j_call: TRBJ2-6
d_call: .
clone_size: .

cdr3_aa: CASSQGQGENQPQHF
cdr3_nt: TGTGCCAGCAGTCAGGGGCAGGGGGAAAATCAGCCCCAGCATTTT
cdr3_length: 15
v_call: TRBV3-1/TRBV3-2
j_call: TRBJ1-5
d_call: TRBD1
clone_size: few

cdr3_aa: CASSPGTSGGKTQYF
cdr3_nt: TGTGCCAGCAGCCCCGGAACTAGCGGGGGTAAGACCCAGTACTTC
cdr3_length: 15
v_call: TRBV3-1/TRBV3-2
j_call: TRBJ2-5
d_call: TRBD2
clone_size: .

cdr3_aa: CASSKGGNTGELFF
cdr3_nt: TGTGCCAGCAGCAAGGGAGGGAACACCGGGGAGCTGTTTTTT
cdr3_length: 14
v_call: TRBV2
j_call: TRBJ2-2
d_call: .
clone_size: .

cdr3_aa: CASSQGRTEAFF
cdr3_nt: TGTGCCAGCAGCCAGGGGCGTACTGAAGCTTTCTTT
cdr3_length: 12
v_call: TRBV5-5
j_call: TRBJ1-1
d_call: .
clone_size: .

cdr3_aa: CASSYARLGRQYF
cdr3_nt: TGTGCCAGCAGTTACGCCAGACTAGGGAGACAGTACTTC
cdr3_length: 13
v_call: TRBV6-2/TRBV6-3
j_call: TRBJ2-7
d_call: .
clone_size: .